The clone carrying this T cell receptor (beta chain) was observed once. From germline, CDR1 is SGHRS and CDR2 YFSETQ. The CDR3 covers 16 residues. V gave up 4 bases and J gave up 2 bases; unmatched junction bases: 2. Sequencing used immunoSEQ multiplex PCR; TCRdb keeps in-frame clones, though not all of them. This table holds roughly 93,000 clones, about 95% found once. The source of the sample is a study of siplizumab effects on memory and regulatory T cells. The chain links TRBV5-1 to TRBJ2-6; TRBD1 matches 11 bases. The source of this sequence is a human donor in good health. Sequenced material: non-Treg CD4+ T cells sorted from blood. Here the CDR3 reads CASSRDRGAGANVLTF. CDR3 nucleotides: TGCGCCAGCAGCCGGGACAGGGGGGCTGGGGCCAACGTCCTGACTTTC.